This T cell receptor (beta chain) was sequenced during a study of T cell responses to AZD1222 COVID-19 vaccine. Study details: Some second doses came at about 4 weeks and others at about 12 weeks; these were pooled. The study's findings and limits: Per reports, nearly half of all spike-specific TCRs target regions that are unmutated in variants.

For this clone: Its specificity is not known.

Assay: immunoSEQ multiplex PCR; the TCRdb copy retains only in-frame clones and omits some. This repertoire shows about 100,000 clones, around nine tenths found once; its top ten account for about 16%. This clonotype was obtained from an adult in good health. The material sequenced was peripheral blood, taken on day 0 of AZD1222 vaccination.

The CDR3 loop reads CATSRQGQGRDEQFF. The CDR3 DNA is TGTGCCACCAGCAGACAAGGACAGGGTAGGGATGAGCAGTTCTTC. V and J are TRBV15 and TRBJ2-1; TRBD1 agrees at 8 bases. CDR1 and CDR2 from the germline V gene are LNHNV and YYDKDF (reference sequence). The V and J ends lost 2 bases and 8 bases, in that order; junction bases with no gene match: 8. This CDR3 region has 15 residues.